The 7 T cell receptor beta chains given below trace back to one sample, sequenced in a study of PD-1 blockade in classical Hodgkin lymphoma. Every single patient, without exception, relapsed after autologous stem cell transplantation, and brentuximab vedotin exposure varied. This table comes from immunoSEQ multiplex PCR, and its TCRdb copy is limited to in-frame clones, with some not included. Of under 15,000 clones listed, roughly 89% are singletons. Specimen: peripheral blood mononuclear cells (PBMCs), collected at baseline. The source is a human donor with classical Hodgkin lymphoma.

The count of this clone is one. The chain has TRBV7-2 and TRBJ1-1, with D possibly being TRBD1 (5 bases). The germline CDR1 and CDR2 sequences are SGHTA and FQGNSA. The CDR3 runs to 16 residues. V was clipped by 4 bases and J by 0 bases, with 15 bases between them. The CDR3 is CASSSFPGTLNTEAFF. CDR3 sequence (DNA): TGTGCCAGCAGCTCGTTTCCCGGGACTTTGAACACTGAAGCTTTCTTT.

CDR3 DNA: TGTGCCAGCAGCGGCGGTGGGACTTCAGATACGCAGTATTTT. It is translated as CASSGGGTSDTQYF. The rearrangement uses TRBV9 and TRBJ2-3; a possible D gene is TRBD2 (6 bases). This CDR3 has 14 amino acids. Germline CDR1 is SGDLS and CDR2 is YYNGEE. Trimming cost V 3 bases and J 4 bases, with 12 bases left between them. Full variable domain (outside the CDR3, taken from reference TRBV9 and TRBJ2-3): DSGVTQTPKHLITATGQRVTLRCSPRSGDLSVYWYQQSLDQGLQFLIQYYNGEERAKGNILERFSAQQFPDLHSELNLSSLELGDSALYFCASSGGGTSDTQYFGPGTRLTVL.

V gene TRBV4-1 combines with J gene TRBJ2-1, with D perhaps matching TRBD2 (6 bases). The V end was cut by 1 base, the J end by 0 bases, with 13 bases between. The V gene's germline CDR1 is MGHRA and CDR2 YSYEKL. The CDR3 consists of 17 residues. For the CDR3, the DNA is TGCGCCAGCAGCCAAGCTTGGGACTTGAGCTCCTACAATGAGCAGTTCTTC. This translates into CASSQAWDLSSYNEQFF.

CDR3 nucleotide sequence: TGTGCCAGCAGTGAAGCTATCGGGTTAAATTCACCCCTCCACTTT. It is translated as CASSEAIGLNSPLHF. The chain employs TRBV6-1 and TRBJ1-6, with D unclear. This CDR3 contains 15 residues. Trimming pared 0 bases from V and 7 bases from J, leaving 10 bases between. Germline V CDR1 and CDR2: MNHNS, SASEGT.

The rearrangement links TRBV27 to TRBJ2-7; TRBD2 aligns across 11 bases. V dropped 6 bases and J dropped 0; count of bases not matched to a gene: 7. The CDR3 is made up of 16 amino acids. Germline loops: CDR1 MNHEY, CDR2 SMNVEV (reference sequence). CDR3 region: CASSSRLAGLSYEQYF. CDR3 nucleotides: TGTGCCAGCAGCTCCCGACTAGCGGGACTCTCCTACGAGCAGTACTTC.

This chain connects TRBV6-4 to TRBJ2-7; TRBD2 matches at 7 bases. CDR1 and CDR2 (germline): MRHNA, SNTAGT. V shed 3 bases, J shed 2 bases, and the junction held 7 bases outside the gene matches. CDR3 length equals 15 residues. CDR3 sequence reads: CASSEPAGEAYEQYV. CDR3 bases: TGTGCCAGCAGTGAACCCGCGGGGGAAGCCTACGAGCAGTACGTC.

This sequence joins TRBV5-4 and TRBJ2-7; the match to TRBD2 covers 9 bases. Germline V gives CDR1 SGHNT, CDR2 YYREEE (reference sequence). With 0 bases clipped from V and 1 base from J, the junction kept 11 bases outside the gene matches. The length of the CDR3 is 18 residues. In nucleotides, the CDR3 is TGTGCCAGCAGCTTGGCCGATCGAGCGGGAGGACTTTCCTACGAGCAGTACTTC. It is translated as CASSLADRAGGLSYEQYF.